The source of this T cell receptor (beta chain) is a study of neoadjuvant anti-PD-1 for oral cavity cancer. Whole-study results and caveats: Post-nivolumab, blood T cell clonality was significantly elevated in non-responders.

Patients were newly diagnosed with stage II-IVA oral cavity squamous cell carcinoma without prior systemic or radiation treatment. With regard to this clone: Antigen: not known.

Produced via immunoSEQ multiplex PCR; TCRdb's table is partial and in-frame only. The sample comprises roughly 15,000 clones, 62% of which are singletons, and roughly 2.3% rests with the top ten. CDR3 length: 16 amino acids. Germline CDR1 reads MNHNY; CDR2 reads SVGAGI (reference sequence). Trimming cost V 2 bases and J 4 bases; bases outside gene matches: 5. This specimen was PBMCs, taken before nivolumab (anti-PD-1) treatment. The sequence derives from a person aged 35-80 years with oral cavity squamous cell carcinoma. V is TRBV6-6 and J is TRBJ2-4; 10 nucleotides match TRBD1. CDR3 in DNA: TGTGCCAGCAGTTACACAGAGGGACAGGGGAAAAACATTCAGTACTTC. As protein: CASSYTEGQGKNIQYF.